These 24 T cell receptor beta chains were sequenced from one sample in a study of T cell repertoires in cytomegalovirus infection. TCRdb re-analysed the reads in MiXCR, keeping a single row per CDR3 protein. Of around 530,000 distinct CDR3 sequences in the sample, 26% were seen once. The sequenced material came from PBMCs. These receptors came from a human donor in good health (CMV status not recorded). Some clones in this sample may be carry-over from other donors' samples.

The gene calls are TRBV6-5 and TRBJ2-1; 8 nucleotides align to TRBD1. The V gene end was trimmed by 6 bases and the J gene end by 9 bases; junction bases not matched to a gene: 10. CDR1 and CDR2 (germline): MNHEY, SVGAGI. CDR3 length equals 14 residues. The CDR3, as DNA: TGTGCCAGCAGAACAAACAGGGGGGCGGGTGAGCAGTTCTTC. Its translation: CASRTNRGAGEQFF.

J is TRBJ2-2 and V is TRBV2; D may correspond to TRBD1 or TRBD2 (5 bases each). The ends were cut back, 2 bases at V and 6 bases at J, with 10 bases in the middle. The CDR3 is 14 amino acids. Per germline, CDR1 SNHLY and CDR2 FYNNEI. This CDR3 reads CASSEIGTAGELFF. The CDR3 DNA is TGTGCCAGCAGTGAAATCGGGACCGCCGGGGAGCTGTTTTTT.

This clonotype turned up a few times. Here the CDR3 reads CASSPPPGDEQYF. CDR3 nucleotide sequence: TGTGCCAGCTCACCACCGCCGGGTGACGAGCAGTACTTC. The chain links TRBV18 to TRBJ2-7; D ambiguous. This CDR3 has 13 amino acids. Between the trimmed V and J ends, which lost 0 bases and 5 bases, there was a span of 8 bases. The germline gives CDR1 KGHSH, CDR2 LQKENI. Based on the CDR3 plus reference TRBV18 and TRBJ2-7, the full variable domain is NAGVMQNPRHLVRRRGQEARLRCSPMKGHSHVYWYRQLPEEGLKFMVYLQKENIIDESGMPKERFSAEFPKEGPSILRIQQVVRGDSAAYFCASSPPPGDEQYFGPGTRLTVT.

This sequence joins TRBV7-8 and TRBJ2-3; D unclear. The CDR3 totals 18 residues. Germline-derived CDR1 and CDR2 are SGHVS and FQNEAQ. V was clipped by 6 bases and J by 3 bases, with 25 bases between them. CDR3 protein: CASSTFRDAGAQTDTQYF. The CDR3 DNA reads TGTGCCAGCAGTACCTTTCGAGATGCAGGCGCCCAAACAGATACGCAGTATTTT.

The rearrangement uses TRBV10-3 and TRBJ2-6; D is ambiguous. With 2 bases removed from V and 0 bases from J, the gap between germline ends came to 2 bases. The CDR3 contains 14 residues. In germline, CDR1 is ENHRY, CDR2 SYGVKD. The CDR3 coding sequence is TGTGCCATCAGTGAGAGCTCTGGGGCCAACGTCCTGACTTTC. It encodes CAISESSGANVLTF.

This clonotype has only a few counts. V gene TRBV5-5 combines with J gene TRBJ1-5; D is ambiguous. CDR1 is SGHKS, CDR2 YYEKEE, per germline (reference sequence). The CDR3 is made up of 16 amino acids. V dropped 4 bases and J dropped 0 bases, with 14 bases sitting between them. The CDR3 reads CASSATPQLSNQPQHF. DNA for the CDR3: TGTGCCAGCAGCGCGACCCCCCAGCTTAGCAATCAGCCCCAGCATTTT.

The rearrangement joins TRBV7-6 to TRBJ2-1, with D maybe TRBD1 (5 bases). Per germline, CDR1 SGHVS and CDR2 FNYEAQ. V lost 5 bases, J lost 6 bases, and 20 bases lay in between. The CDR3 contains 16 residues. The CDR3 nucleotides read TGTGCCAGCAGCCCTAGGACAAGCCTTCAGGTCAATGAGCAGTTCTTC. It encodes CASSPRTSLQVNEQFF.

CDR3 in amino acids: CASSYSDPNYGYTF. The DNA for the CDR3 is TGTGCCAGCAGTTACTCTGATCCCAACTATGGCTACACCTTC. The V call is TRBV6-5, the J call TRBJ1-2; D remains unclear. V was trimmed by 0 bases and J by 2 bases, leaving 7 bases between them. This CDR3 has 14 residues. Germline assignment: CDR1 MNHEY and CDR2 SVGAGI.

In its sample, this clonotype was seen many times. In DNA form, the CDR3 reads TGTGCCAGCAGTGAATTTTCCGAGCAGTACTTC. This gives the protein CASSEFSEQYF. The rearrangement uses TRBV6-1 and TRBJ2-7; unclear D gene. Germline CDR1 reads MNHNS; CDR2 reads SASEGT. The CDR3 runs 11 residues. V shed 2 bases and J shed 6 bases, with 5 bases lying between them.

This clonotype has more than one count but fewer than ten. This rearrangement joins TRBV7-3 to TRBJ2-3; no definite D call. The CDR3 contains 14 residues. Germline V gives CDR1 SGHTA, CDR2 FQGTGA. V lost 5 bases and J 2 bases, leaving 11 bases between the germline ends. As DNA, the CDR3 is TGTGCCAGCAGCCCCGTGGGCACCACAGATACGCAGTATTTT. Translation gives CASSPVGTTDTQYF.

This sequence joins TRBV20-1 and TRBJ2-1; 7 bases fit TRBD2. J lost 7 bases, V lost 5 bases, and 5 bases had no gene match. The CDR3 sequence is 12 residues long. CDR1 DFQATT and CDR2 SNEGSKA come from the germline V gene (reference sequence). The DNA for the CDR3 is TGCAGTGCTGGGGGACTATCAAATGAGCAGTTCTTC. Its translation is CSAGGLSNEQFF.

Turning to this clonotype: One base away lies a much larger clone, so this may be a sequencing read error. The CDR3 DNA is TGTGCCAGCAGCCGTGACGAGCCTAATGAAAAACTGTTTTTT. Protein product: CASSRDEPNEKLFF. The J gene is TRBJ1-4, the V gene TRBV7-6; D is ambiguous. This CDR3 contains 14 residues. Germline loops: CDR1 SGHVS, CDR2 FNYEAQ. The ends were cut back, 5 bases at V and 3 bases at J, with 10 bases in the middle.

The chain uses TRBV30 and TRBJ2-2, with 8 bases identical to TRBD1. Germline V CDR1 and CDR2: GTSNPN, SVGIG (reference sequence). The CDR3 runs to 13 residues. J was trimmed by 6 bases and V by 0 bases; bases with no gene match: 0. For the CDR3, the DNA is TGTGCCTGGAGTGTACAGGGGGCCGGGGAGCTGTTTTTT. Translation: CAWSVQGAGELFF.

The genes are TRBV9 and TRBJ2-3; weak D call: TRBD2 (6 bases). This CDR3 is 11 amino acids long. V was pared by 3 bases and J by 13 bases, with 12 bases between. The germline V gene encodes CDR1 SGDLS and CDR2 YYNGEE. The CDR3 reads CASSGRGIKYF. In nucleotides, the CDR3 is TGTGCCAGCAGCGGCCGGGGGATCAAGTATTTT.

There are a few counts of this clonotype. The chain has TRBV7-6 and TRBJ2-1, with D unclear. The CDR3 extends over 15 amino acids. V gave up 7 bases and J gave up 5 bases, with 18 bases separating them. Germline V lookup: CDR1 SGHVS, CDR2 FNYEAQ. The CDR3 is CASTPSRFGNNEQFF. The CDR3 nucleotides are TGTGCCAGCACCCCGTCCAGGTTTGGAAACAATGAGCAGTTCTTC.

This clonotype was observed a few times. The CDR3 nucleotides are TGTGCCAGCAGCCGAACCCTAATGCAGTTCTTC. Amino acid sequence: CASSRTLMQFF. This chain links TRBV6-2 or TRBV6-3 with TRBJ2-1; no clear D. The CDR3 totals 11 residues. V shed 6 bases and J shed 12 bases, with 12 bases lying between them. Germline V lookup: CDR1 MNHEY, CDR2 SVGEGT.

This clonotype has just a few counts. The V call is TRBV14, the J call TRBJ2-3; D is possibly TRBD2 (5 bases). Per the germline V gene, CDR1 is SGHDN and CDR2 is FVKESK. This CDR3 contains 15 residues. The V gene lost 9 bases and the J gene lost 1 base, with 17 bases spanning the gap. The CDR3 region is CARTTRDIRTDTQYF. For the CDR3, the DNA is TGTGCCAGGACCACTAGAGACATACGCACAGATACGCAGTATTTT.

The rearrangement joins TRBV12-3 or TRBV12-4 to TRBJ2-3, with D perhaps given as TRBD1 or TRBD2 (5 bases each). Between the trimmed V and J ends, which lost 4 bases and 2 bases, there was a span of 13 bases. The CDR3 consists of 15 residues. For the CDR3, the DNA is TGTGCCAGCAGTTCGACCCGGGACGCCACAGATACGCAGTATTTT. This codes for CASSSTRDATDTQYF.

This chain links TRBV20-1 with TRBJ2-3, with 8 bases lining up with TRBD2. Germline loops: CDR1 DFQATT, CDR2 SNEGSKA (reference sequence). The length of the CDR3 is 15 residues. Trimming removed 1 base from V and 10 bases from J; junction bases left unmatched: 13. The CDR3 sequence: CSARVPAGEASPQYF. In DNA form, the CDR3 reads TGCAGTGCTAGAGTACCAGCGGGAGAAGCAAGCCCGCAGTATTTT.

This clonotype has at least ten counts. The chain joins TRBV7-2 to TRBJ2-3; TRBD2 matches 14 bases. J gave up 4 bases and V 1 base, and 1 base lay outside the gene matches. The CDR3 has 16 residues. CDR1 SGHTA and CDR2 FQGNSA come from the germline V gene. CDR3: CASSLGLAGGPDTQYF. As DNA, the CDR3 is TGTGCCAGCAGCTTAGGACTAGCGGGAGGGCCAGATACGCAGTATTTT.

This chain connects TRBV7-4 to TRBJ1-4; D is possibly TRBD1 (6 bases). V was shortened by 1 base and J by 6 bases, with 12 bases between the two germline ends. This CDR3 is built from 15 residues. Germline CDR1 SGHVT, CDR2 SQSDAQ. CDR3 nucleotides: TGTGCCAGCAGCTTAGGGTCCGGGGGCCATGAAAAACTGTTTTTT. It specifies CASSLGSGGHEKLFF.

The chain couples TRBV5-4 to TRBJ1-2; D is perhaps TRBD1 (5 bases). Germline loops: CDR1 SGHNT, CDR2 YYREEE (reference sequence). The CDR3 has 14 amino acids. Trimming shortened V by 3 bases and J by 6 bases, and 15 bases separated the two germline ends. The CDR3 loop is CASSWGTRGDGYTF. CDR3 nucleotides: TGTGCCAGCAGCTGGGGGACGAGGGGAGATGGCTACACCTTC.

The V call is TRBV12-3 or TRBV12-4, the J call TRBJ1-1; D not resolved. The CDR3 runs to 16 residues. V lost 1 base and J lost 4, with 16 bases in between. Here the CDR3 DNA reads TGTGCCAGCAGTTTAGAGTTAAGGACGGCCCTCACTGAAGCTTTCTTT. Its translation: CASSLELRTALTEAFF.

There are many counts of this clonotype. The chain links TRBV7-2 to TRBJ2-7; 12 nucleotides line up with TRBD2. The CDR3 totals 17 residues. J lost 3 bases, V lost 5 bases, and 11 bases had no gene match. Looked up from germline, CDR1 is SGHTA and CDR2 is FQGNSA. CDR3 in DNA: TGTGCCAGCAGCGGAGGATTAACTAGCGGGAGGTACTACGAGCAGTACTTC. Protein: CASSGGLTSGRYYEQYF.